The 22 T cell receptor beta chains given below trace back to one sample, sequenced in a study of blood T cell repertoires in COVID-19. Assay: immunoSEQ multiplex PCR; the TCRdb copy retains only in-frame clones and omits some. The table records under 200,000 clones, around 87% of them present only once. Sequenced input: peripheral blood. These receptors were obtained from a man between 35 and 55 years old with active or convalescent COVID-19.

The chain carries TRBV7-6 and TRBJ1-6, with 7 nucleotides matching TRBD1. Germline loops: CDR1 SGHVS, CDR2 FNYEAQ. The CDR3 is 16 amino acids. The V segment lost 5 bases and the J segment 7 bases; nucleotides outside the gene matches: 11. Here the CDR3 reads CASSPRTGESNSPLHF. CDR3 coding DNA: TGTGCCAGCAGCCCCCGTACAGGGGAAAGCAATTCACCCCTCCACTTT.

This clone is a singleton in its sample. The chain has TRBV19 and TRBJ1-2, with D possibly TRBD1 on 6 matching bases. The CDR3 spans 13 residues. The V gene's germline CDR1 is LNHDA and CDR2 SQIVND (reference sequence). Trimming removed 6 bases from V and 7 bases from J, with 15 bases in between. The DNA for the CDR3 is TGTGCCAGTAGCTCAACACAGGGAATTGGCTACACCTTC. Protein sequence: CASSSTQGIGYTF.

The gene calls are TRBV12-3 or TRBV12-4 and TRBJ1-5; 8 bases fit TRBD1. Losses at the gene ends were 7 bases for V and 4 bases for J; bases not matched to a gene: 3. CDR3 size: 13 residues. This CDR3 is CASTQGANQPQHF. The CDR3 bases are TGTGCCAGCACCCAGGGGGCTAATCAGCCCCAGCATTTT.

This chain connects TRBV3-1 (or the pseudogene TRBV3-2) to TRBJ1-2, with 7 bases matching TRBD1. Germline V CDR1 and CDR2: LGHDT, YNNKEL (reference sequence). V lost 1 base, J lost 7 bases, and 12 bases stayed unmatched. This CDR3 is built from 16 residues. The DNA for the CDR3 is TGTGCCAGCAGCCAAGGAGTGGGCGAGGGGGCAGGTGGCTACACCTTC. It codes for CASSQGVGEGAGGYTF.

In DNA, the CDR3 is TGTGCCAGCTCACCTTCCGGACAGGGAATGGGGGGCTACACCTTC. Translating gives CASSPSGQGMGGYTF. J is TRBJ1-2 and V is TRBV18; 8 bases are shared with TRBD1. Germline lookup yields CDR1 KGHSH and CDR2 LQKENI. This CDR3 is 15 amino acids long. V lost 3 bases and J lost 8; bases outside the gene matches: 11. The whole variable domain, remainder taken from reference TRBV18 and TRBJ1-2, is NAGVMQNPRHLVRRRGQEARLRCSPMKGHSHVYWYRQLPEEGLKFMVYLQKENIIDESGMPKERFSAEFPKEGPSILRIQQVVRGDSAAYFCASSPSGQGMGGYTFGSGTRLTVV.

CDR3 amino acids: CASSLNHGETQYF. The CDR3 DNA reads as TGCGCCAGCAGCTTGAATCACGGGGAGACCCAGTACTTC. This chain connects TRBV5-1 to TRBJ2-5; no definite D call. The CDR3 runs 13 residues. CDR1 and CDR2 from the germline V gene are SGHRS and YFSETQ. Trimming removed 1 base from V and 5 bases from J, with 9 bases in between. Supplemented by reference TRBV5-1 and TRBJ2-5, the full variable domain reads KAGVTQTPRYLIKTRGQQVTLSCSPISGHRSVSWYQQTPGQGLQFLFEYFSETQRNKGNFPGRFSGRQFSNSRSEMNVSTLELGDSALYLCASSLNHGETQYFGPGTRLLVL.

This sequence joins TRBV2 and TRBJ1-2; the match to TRBD1 covers 8 bases. V trimming: 10 bases; J trimming: 2 bases; junction bases outside the gene matches: 6. The CDR3 spans 13 residues. Germline lookup yields CDR1 SNHLY and CDR2 FYNNEI. Here the CDR3 DNA reads TGTGCCATTCCCCGGGACAGGAACTATGGCTACACCTTC. Protein sequence: CAIPRDRNYGYTF.

This chain connects TRBV5-4 to TRBJ2-1; TRBD1 matches at 7 bases. Germline V gene data show CDR1 as SGHNT and CDR2 as YYREEE (reference sequence). The V segment lost 4 bases and the J segment 2 bases; nucleotides outside the gene matches: 6. The CDR3 has 15 residues. The CDR3 sequence: CASSPTDRTYNEQFF. Written as DNA, the CDR3 is TGTGCCAGCAGCCCAACGGACAGGACCTACAATGAGCAGTTCTTC.

CDR3 nucleotide sequence: TGTGCCAGCAGTCCAGGGGACAGGACTGAAGCTTTCTTT. Its translation: CASSPGDRTEAFF. The V gene is TRBV6-5, the J gene TRBJ1-1, with TRBD1 matching over 8 bases. CDR1 is MNHEY and CDR2 is SVGAGI in the germline V gene. The V segment lost 5 bases and the J segment 5 bases; nucleotides outside the gene matches: 4. This CDR3 region has 13 residues.

CDR3 in DNA: TGTGCCAGTGCCGGGGGGCCGGGAAGCAATCAGCCCCAGCATTTT. Translation: CASAGGPGSNQPQHF. V usage is TRBV19 and J usage is TRBJ1-5; possibly TRBD1 for D (6 bases). The CDR3 runs to 15 residues. V lost 8 bases to trimming and J lost 1 base, with 15 bases between them. Germline-derived CDR1 and CDR2 are LNHDA and SQIVND (reference sequence). The whole variable domain, filled in from reference TRBV19 and TRBJ1-5, reads DGGITQSPKYLFRKEGQNVTLSCEQNLNHDAMYWYRQDPGQGLRLIYYSQIVNDFQKGDIAEGYSVSREKKESFPLTVTSAQKNPTAFYLCASAGGPGSNQPQHFGDGTRLSIL.

This sequence joins TRBV7-2 and TRBJ2-7, with TRBD2 as a possible D gene (6 bases). Germline lookup yields CDR1 SGHTA and CDR2 FQGNSA. Trimming shortened V by 4 bases and J by 3 bases, and 16 bases separated the two germline ends. The CDR3 totals 15 residues. The chain's CDR3 is CASSSDPGLNYEQYF. The CDR3 nucleotides are TGTGCCAGCAGCTCCGATCCGGGACTCAACTACGAGCAGTACTTC.

V and J are TRBV7-9 and TRBJ1-4; D may be TRBD1 (6 bases). Per the germline V gene, CDR1 is SEHNR and CDR2 is FQNEAQ (reference sequence). The CDR3 length is 15 residues. The V end lost 5 bases, the J end lost 6 bases, and 16 bases lay between the germline ends. The CDR3 here is CASSATQGIDEKLFF. Written as DNA, the CDR3 is TGTGCCAGCAGCGCAACCCAGGGGATCGATGAAAAACTGTTTTTT.

There are a few counts of this clone. The CDR3 sequence is CASSDPTERDEQYF. In nucleotides, the CDR3 is TGCGCCAGCAGTGACCCGACCGAGAGGGACGAGCAGTACTTC. The chain couples TRBV10-1 to TRBJ2-7; tentative D call: TRBD2 (5 bases). The V gene lost 3 bases and the J gene lost 5 bases, with 14 bases spanning the gap. CDR3 length: 14 residues. The germline gives CDR1 WNHNN, CDR2 SYGVQD (reference sequence).

The chain is built from TRBV9 and TRBJ2-7; weak D call: TRBD2 (5 bases). The CDR3 has 15 amino acids. Germline values: CDR1 SGDLS, CDR2 YYNGEE. Trimming removed 0 bases at V and 2 bases at J, with 12 bases between. The CDR3 coding sequence is TGTGCCAGCAGCGTAGGCCCAGCGGAGACCTACGAGCAGTACTTC. This encodes CASSVGPAETYEQYF.

The chain carries TRBV12-3 or TRBV12-4 and TRBJ1-4; the match to TRBD1 covers 8 bases. The CDR3 is 13 amino acids. After removal of 4 bases from V and 10 bases from J, the junction contained 5 bases not matched to a gene. CDR3 bases: TGTGCCAGCAGTTCAGACAGGGGCGGAAAACTGTTTTTT. It encodes CASSSDRGGKLFF.

The rearrangement links TRBV5-1 to TRBJ2-1; no firm D call. The germline V gene has CDR1 SGHRS and CDR2 YFSETQ. CDR3 length: 12 amino acids. The V and J ends lost 1 base and 10 bases respectively, with 9 bases between them. The CDR3 DNA follows: TGCGCCAGCAGCTTGTCAGCCGGGGAGCAGTTCTTC. Translating it yields CASSLSAGEQFF.

The chain employs TRBV10-3 and TRBJ1-3, with D possibly TRBD1 on 6 matching bases. V lost 3 bases, J lost 1 base, and 10 bases lay in between. Germline V CDR1 and CDR2: ENHRY, SYGVKD. The CDR3 runs 15 residues. The CDR3 region is CAISDLGGSGNTIYF. Written as DNA, the CDR3 is TGTGCCATCAGTGACCTAGGGGGATCTGGAAACACCATATATTTT.

The V and J genes are TRBV5-4 and TRBJ1-2; D not certain. The V end was cut by 4 bases, the J end by 2 bases, with 18 bases between. Germline lookup yields CDR1 SGHNT and CDR2 YYREEE (reference sequence). The CDR3 runs to 16 residues. The CDR3, as DNA: TGTGCCAGCAGCCCGAGATACGGACTGGCGAACTATGGCTACACCTTC. This translates into CASSPRYGLANYGYTF.

The rearrangement joins TRBV5-3 to TRBJ1-2; TRBD1 aligns across 11 bases. TRBV5-3 counts as an open reading frame of uncertain function. This CDR3 region has 14 residues. With 6 bases clipped from V and 5 bases from J, the junction kept 6 bases outside the gene matches. Here the CDR3 reads CARTYGTGGYGYTF. For the CDR3, the DNA is TGTGCCAGAACCTACGGGACAGGGGGGTATGGCTACACCTTC.

V gene TRBV19 combines with J gene TRBJ1-2, with D tentatively TRBD1 (6 bases). The CDR3 is made up of 14 amino acids. Trimming cost V 4 bases and J 2 bases, with 11 bases left between them. Germline lookup yields CDR1 LNHDA and CDR2 SQIVND (reference sequence). CDR3 residues: CASSTNRENYGYTF. The CDR3 DNA reads as TGTGCCAGTAGTACCAACAGGGAGAACTATGGCTACACCTTC.

The rearrangement uses TRBV6-4 and TRBJ2-7, with TRBD2 identical over 8 bases. The germline gives CDR1 MRHNA, CDR2 SNTAGT. Trimming took 5 bases from V and 6 from J; bases not matched to a gene: 12. There are 15 residues in the CDR3. The CDR3 protein is CASSPRLASISEQYF. The CDR3 DNA is TGTGCCAGCAGTCCCCGACTAGCGTCTATATCCGAGCAGTACTTC.

V is TRBV10-3 and J is TRBJ1-6; possible D gene TRBD1, 5 bases. Per germline, CDR1 ENHRY and CDR2 SYGVKD. Trimming pared 1 base from V and 7 bases from J, leaving 14 bases between. The CDR3 is 16 residues long. CDR3 sequence (DNA): TGTGCCATCAGTGAGTGGGCGGGACCACAAAATTCACCCCTCCACTTT. Translating it yields CAISEWAGPQNSPLHF.